This T cell receptor beta chain originates from a study of T cells in Graves' hyperthyroidism and ophthalmopathy. Study in general: Specimen type is peripheral blood, collected at initial diagnosis prior to any treatment.

This clonotype was seen a few times. Researchers took RNA transcripts and amplified the TCR beta CDR3 regions from them. During a first-round RT-PCR of the TCR CDR3, the HTBI primer set was used. A single record per CDR3 protein comes from TCRdb applying MiXCR to the multiplex PCR reads. In the table there are about 350,000 distinct CDR3 sequences, around 15% of which are singletons. CDR3 length equals 14 residues. V shed 5 bases, J shed 6 bases, and the junction held 3 bases outside the gene matches. Germline lookup yields CDR1 MNHEY and CDR2 SMNVEV (reference sequence). Any patient presenting with uncontrolled infection, other autoimmune disease, pregnancy or lactation was left out.

This sequence joins TRBV27 and TRBJ2-2; 10 bases fit TRBD1. Sample: blood. The TCR was taken from a woman aged 40 to 50 with Graves' ophthalmopathy. In DNA, the CDR3 is TGTGCCAGCAGTCGACAGGGGGCATCCGGGGAGCTGTTTTTT. As protein: CASSRQGASGELFF.